The next 3 T cell receptor beta chains were all read from a single sample in a study of CD8+CD57+ T cells in acquired aplastic anemia. Study findings and constraints: Patients' CD8+CD57+ cells proved less diverse than their total CD4+ and CD8+ pools, researchers found.

Only patients with CD8+CD57+ cell expansion on flow cytometry were chosen for sequencing. For these TCRs, the target antigens are not known. For CDR3 and TCR beta VDJ profiling, genomic DNA was the template used. TCRdb processed the reads anew with MiXCR; each CDR3 protein has one entry. The repertoire consists of some 20,000 distinct CDR3 sequences, with about two fifths occurring once and the leading ten covering approximately 87%. The material sequenced was CD8+CD57+ T cells sorted from PBMCs. Subset in this sample: bead-enriched CD8+CD57+ effector memory T cells from SAA patients. Receptors were obtained from a human donor with aplastic anemia.

This chain links TRBV2 with TRBJ2-2, with TRBD1 matching 8 bases. This CDR3 contains 15 residues. V trimming: 4 bases; J trimming: 4 bases; junction bases outside the gene matches: 5. Germline-derived CDR1 and CDR2 are SNHLY and FYNNEI. The CDR3 DNA reads TGTGCCAGCAGTGCGTTCACAGGGGGCACCGGGGAGCTGTTTTTT. It codes for CASSAFTGGTGELFF.

The V call is TRBV9, the J call TRBJ2-3; 8 positions agree with TRBD2. The CDR3 sequence is 15 residues long. V trimming: 1 base; J trimming: 3 bases; junction bases outside the gene matches: 4. CDR1 is SGDLS and CDR2 is YYNGEE in the germline V gene. The CDR3 loop reads CASSVSGSRTDTQYF. CDR3 nucleotides: TGTGCCAGCAGCGTAAGCGGGAGTAGGACAGATACGCAGTATTTT.

The chain has TRBV20-1 and TRBJ1-5; no clear D gene. The V end lost 6 bases, the J end lost 4 bases, and 16 bases lay between the germline ends. Germline CDR1 is DFQATT and CDR2 is SNEGSKA (reference sequence). The CDR3 has 14 amino acids. Here the CDR3 DNA reads TGCAGTGCCATAAGGCGGCAGAATAATCAGCCCCAGCATTTT. Translation: CSAIRRQNNQPQHF.